This T cell receptor beta chain was identified in a study of blood T cell repertoires in COVID-19 (dated by TCRdb to 2020 to 2022). Looking at the study overall: The collaborator samples originated in the United States, Italy and Spain and spanned the acute and convalescent phases of COVID-19. The prospective study material was composed of cDNA or gDNA derived from T cells, B-cell-depleted T cells, or PBMCs. Deeply sampled blood TCRbeta repertoires from subjects exposed to, actively infected with, or recovered from COVID-19 were included in the dataset. The repertoires were released in a freely available public database intended as a resource for research on the immune response to SARS-CoV-2. Samples came from the ongoing ImmuneRACE study (first 160 participants) plus 1,254 subjects from 6 global collaborators. Nearly every sample came with metadata listing a de-identified subject ID, COVID-19 status, age in years and sex. HLA class I and class II types, where available, came from metadata supplied by the sample provider rather than from assay-based typing.

A note on this clone: Its antigen remains unidentified. One base away there is no much larger clone; base qualities are not given.

V is reduced by 2 bases and J by 4 bases, leaving a spacing of 18 bases between them. Per the germline V gene (reference sequence), LGHDT is the CDR1 and YNNKEL is the CDR2. There are 18 amino acids in the CDR3, from cysteine to phenylalanine inclusive. Kept here is only the CDR3 DNA, which spans 54 bases and is read in frame from base 1. The paper's findings and limits, for the study overall: The quantity of clinical and demographic metadata differed by source and by participant and was supplied without curation.

In the prospective study, participants were about 18 to 95 years old, resided in 20 to 30 geographic areas of the United States, and were enrolled through a virtual design. Cohort assignment in the prospective study relied on participant-reported clinical history from a screening survey and a study questionnaire. For ImmuneRACE Cohort 3, a participant was defined as recovered based on two consecutive negative NP/OP PCR tests, clearance by a healthcare professional, or resolution of symptoms. Each participant in the prospective study had whole blood, serum and a nasopharyngeal or oropharyngeal swab collected by mobile phlebotomists. Over a 2-month period, participants in the prospective study had the option of providing additional blood draws and questionnaires. Before DNA extraction, prospective study blood samples were shipped either frozen or at room temperature. TCRbeta CDR3 regions were amplified from genomic DNA by means of the immunoSEQ Assay, a bias-controlled multiplex PCR. The authors' analysis ran thus. Within the assay, amplification of reference gene primers was used to estimate how many nucleated cells each sample contained. To quantify the absolute abundance of each unique TCRbeta CDR3 rearrangement, sequence reads were collapsed and filtered. For each sample, productive Simpson clonality was calculated as the square root of Simpson's diversity index across productive rearrangements. The table was pulled from immuneACCESS by TCRdb, which kept in-frame rearrangements only. Such tables lose some clones; where checked, under half of the loss comes from unresolved V genes, and the rest has no known cause. That table furnishes V, J and clone size, whereas the DNA furnished D and trimming. The table for this sample lists roughly 520,000 clones; approximately 90% of them were counted only once. The leading ten clones occupy approximately 1.8% of the sample.

The sequence links TRBV3-1 (or the pseudogene TRBV3-2) to TRBJ2-6; D gene: possibly TRBD2, on 6 matching bases. The sequence came from a woman in her 40s who had recovered from COVID-19. Specimen: PBMCs or T cells enriched from blood (not recorded which). The DNA is TGTGCCAGCAGCCAAAATCCGACCGGGAGAACCGGGGCCAACGTCCTGACTTTC. This yields the protein CASSQNPTGRTGANVLTF.